This is a list of T cell receptor beta chains from one sample in a study of T cells in Graves' hyperthyroidism and ophthalmopathy. TCRdb re-called the multiplex PCR reads through MiXCR, storing one row per CDR3 protein. The sample has about 720,000 distinct CDR3 sequences, about 15% seen once. The sequenced sample consisted of blood. These TCRs come from a man younger than 35 with Graves' hyperthyroidism. CDR3s include the opening cysteine and the closing phenylalanine or tryptophan. A D gene is named only where the DNA matches it firmly. The size entry is marked missing in some rows and otherwise reads once, few, many or a size class.

V gene,clone size,J gene,D gene,CDR3 DNA,CDR3 protein
TRBV10-2,-,TRBJ1-1,TRBD1,TGCGCCAGCAGAGGGGGCAGGGAGGGCACTGAAGCTTTCTTT,CASRGGREGTEAFF
TRBV6-1,many,TRBJ1-1,-,TGTGCCAGCAGTTTCGGGGGAGTAGCTGAAGCTTTCTTT,CASSFGGVAEAFF
TRBV20-1,few,TRBJ2-5,-,TGCAGTGCTAGTGGGGTAGCGTTGGAGTCTGAGACCCAGTACTTC,CSASGVALESETQYF
TRBV6-1,few,TRBJ1-6,-,TGTGCCAGCAGTGATTTCCGCAGGGGTAATTCACCCCTCCACTTT,CASSDFRRGNSPLHF
TRBV29-1,-,TRBJ2-7,-,TGCAGCGTTGCGGGATTGAGCTCCTACGAGCAGTACTTC,CSVAGLSSYEQYF
TRBV13,few,TRBJ2-7,TRBD1,TGTGCCAGCAGCAGCACAGGGGGCAACGAGCAGTACTTC,CASSSTGGNEQYF
TRBV2,many,TRBJ2-1,TRBD2,TGTGCCAGCAAAAGCGGGAGGGCCAGTAATGAGCAGTTCTTC,CASKSGRASNEQFF
TRBV20-1,few,TRBJ2-7,TRBD2,TGCAGTGCTAGGGGATTCAGCGGGAGGGCCGGCGTCGAGCAGTACTTC,CSARGFSGRAGVEQYF
TRBV7-2,few,TRBJ2-4,-,TGTGCCAGCAGCTTAGAGTTTTCAGGGATGATTCAGTACTTC,CASSLEFSGMIQYF
TRBV6-1,few,TRBJ1-1,-,TGTGCCACCTCTGTGGGGTTCGCTGAAGCTTTCTTT,CATSVGFAEAFF
TRBV11-2,-,TRBJ1-1,-,TGTGCCAGCAGCTTAACTGTCGCGGGCACTGAAGCTTTCTTT,CASSLTVAGTEAFF
TRBV20-1,many,TRBJ2-3,TRBD2,TGCAGTGCTAGAGATGGGAGGGGCACAGATACGCAGTATTTT,CSARDGRGTDTQYF
TRBV7-3,few,TRBJ2-1,TRBD1,TGTGCCAGCAGTTTGGACAGGGTAATAGGGAATGAGCAGTTCTTC,CASSLDRVIGNEQFF
TRBV20-1,-,TRBJ2-7,-,TGCAGTGCTTCGTTAACAGAGGGAGTTACCTACGAGCAGTACTTC,CSASLTEGVTYEQYF
TRBV7-8,-,TRBJ1-2,TRBD1,TGTGCCAGCAGCTTTAGGACACTGCGGACAGGGGGGCAAGGCTACACCTTC,CASSFRTLRTGGQGYTF
TRBV28,many,TRBJ2-7,TRBD1,TGTGCCAGCAGTTTGGACAGGGCCTACTACGAGCAGTACTTC,CASSLDRAYYEQYF
TRBV20-1,many,TRBJ1-5,TRBD1,TGCAGTGCTAGTGGACAGGGTAGTCAGCCCCAGCATTTT,CSASGQGSQPQHF
TRBV12-5,many,TRBJ2-3,-,TGTGCTAGTGGTCGAGGGGGCACAGATACGCAGTATTTT,CASGRGGTDTQYF
TRBV10-3,many,TRBJ2-7,-,TGTGCCATCAGTGAGTCCGGGCCCGGTTACGAGCAGTACTTC,CAISESGPGYEQYF
TRBV2,few,TRBJ2-3,TRBD1,TGTGCCAGCAGTGATTGGGGGGATATAACAGGGGGATTAACAGATACGCAGTATTTT,CASSDWGDITGGLTDTQYF
TRBV11-3,many,TRBJ2-1,-,TGTGCCAGCAGCCCGGCTTCTTACAATGAGCAGTTCTTC,CASSPASYNEQFF
TRBV28,many,TRBJ1-3,-,TGTGCCAGCAGTTTATCGTCCAACATGGGAAACACCATATATTTT,CASSLSSNMGNTIYF
TRBV7-2,few,TRBJ1-2,TRBD1,TGTGCCAGCAGCCGGGACAGTTACGACTATGGCTACACCTTC,CASSRDSYDYGYTF
TRBV20-1,few,TRBJ2-5,TRBD2,TGCAGTGCCCGAGGGGCGGGGGGAGGAGAGACCCAGTACTTC,CSARGAGGGETQYF